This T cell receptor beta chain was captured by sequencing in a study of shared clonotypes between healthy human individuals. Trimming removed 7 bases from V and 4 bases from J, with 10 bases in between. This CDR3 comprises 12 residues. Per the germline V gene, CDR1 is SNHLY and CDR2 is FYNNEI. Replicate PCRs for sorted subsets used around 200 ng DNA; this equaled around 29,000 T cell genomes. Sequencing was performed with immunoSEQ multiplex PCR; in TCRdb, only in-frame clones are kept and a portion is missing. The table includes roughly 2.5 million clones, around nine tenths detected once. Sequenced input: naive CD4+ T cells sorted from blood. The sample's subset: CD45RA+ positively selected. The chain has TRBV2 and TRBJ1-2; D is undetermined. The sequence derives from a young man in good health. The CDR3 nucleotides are TGTGCCAGCACCGGCGGTGTCTATGGCTACACCTTC. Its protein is CASTGGVYGYTF.